The T cell receptor beta chain under discussion was sequenced for a study of T cell repertoires in cytomegalovirus infection (dated by TCRdb to the late 2010s). Concerning the study at large: Donor HLA type was relevant to the analysis, as public TCR beta signatures indicated carriage of CMV infection together with the matching HLA type.

The data were produced on an Illumina HiSeq 1500. In TCRdb, the public reads were trimmed at Q25 with fastp and aligned with MiXCR, with productive beta chains retained. Every entry covers one CDR3 protein and lists the most common genes and DNA from its rows. The sample records 250,000 to 300,000 distinct CDR3 sequences, over 20% of which are singletons. Of the sample, roughly 14% falls within the top ten clones. Study-wide findings and limitations: The ex vivo response was dominated by HLA-C-restricted CMV-specific TCR beta clonotypes, which also provided the single most frequent clonotype in two of eight donors. In both this cohort and an independent cohort of approximately 350 donors, the cumulative frequency of public TCR beta family members distinguished carriers of CMV infection plus the relevant HLA type.

Comments on this clonotype: No cognate antigen has been identified for it. A much larger clone differs from this one at a single base, so this may be a read error.

V lost 1 base and J lost 0 bases; the stretch between them is 7 bases long. CDR1 is given as SGHTA and CDR2 as FQGNSA, both from the germline V gene. From cysteine to phenylalanine, the CDR3 is 15 amino acids long. Kept here is only the CDR3 DNA, which spans 45 bases and is read in frame from base 1. Sequencing used PBMCs. This receptor was obtained from a human donor in good health (CMV status not recorded). Some clones in this sample may be carry-over from other donors' samples. The chain was built from TRBV7-2 and TRBJ1-5; TRBD1 is possibly the D segment (5 matching bases). The CDR3 reads CASSLDRSSNQPQHF. The base sequence is TGTGCCAGCAGCTTAGACAGGTCTAGCAATCAGCCCCAGCATTTT.